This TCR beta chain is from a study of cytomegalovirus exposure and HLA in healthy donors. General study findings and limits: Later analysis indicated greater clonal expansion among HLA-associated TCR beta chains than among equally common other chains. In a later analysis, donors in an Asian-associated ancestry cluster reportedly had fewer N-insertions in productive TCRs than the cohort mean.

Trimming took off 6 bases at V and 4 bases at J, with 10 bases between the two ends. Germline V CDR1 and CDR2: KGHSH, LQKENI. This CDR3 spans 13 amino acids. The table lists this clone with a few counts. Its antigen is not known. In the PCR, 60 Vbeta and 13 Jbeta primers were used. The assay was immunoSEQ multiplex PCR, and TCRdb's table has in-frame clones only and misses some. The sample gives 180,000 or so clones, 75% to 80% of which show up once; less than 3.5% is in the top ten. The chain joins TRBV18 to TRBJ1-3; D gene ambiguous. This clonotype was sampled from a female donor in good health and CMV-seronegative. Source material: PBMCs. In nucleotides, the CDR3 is TGTGCCAGCTCCCTACAGCTCGGAAACACCATATATTTT. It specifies CASSLQLGNTIYF.